This T cell receptor beta chain was obtained from a study of blood T cell repertoires in COVID-19. Germline lookup yields CDR1 SGHDT and CDR2 YYEEEE. The junction had 12 bases not matched to a gene; V was cut back by 3 bases and J by 6 bases. The CDR3 is 16 amino acids. As originally analysed: Reference gene primers were amplified, and this amplification served to estimate nucleated cell counts. Produced via immunoSEQ multiplex PCR; TCRdb's table is partial and in-frame only. The V and J calls and clone size were taken over from that table, and D and trimming were inferred from the DNA. The sample holds fewer than 250,000 clones, over 80% seen once.

J is TRBJ2-3 and V is TRBV5-6; 8 nucleotides line up with TRBD2. The sequence was obtained from a woman aged 55-69 years with active or convalescent COVID-19. Sequencing was performed on peripheral blood. Here the CDR3 reads CASSWTSLQNLDTQYF. The CDR3 bases are TGTGCCAGCAGCTGGACTAGCCTTCAAAATTTGGATACGCAGTATTTT.